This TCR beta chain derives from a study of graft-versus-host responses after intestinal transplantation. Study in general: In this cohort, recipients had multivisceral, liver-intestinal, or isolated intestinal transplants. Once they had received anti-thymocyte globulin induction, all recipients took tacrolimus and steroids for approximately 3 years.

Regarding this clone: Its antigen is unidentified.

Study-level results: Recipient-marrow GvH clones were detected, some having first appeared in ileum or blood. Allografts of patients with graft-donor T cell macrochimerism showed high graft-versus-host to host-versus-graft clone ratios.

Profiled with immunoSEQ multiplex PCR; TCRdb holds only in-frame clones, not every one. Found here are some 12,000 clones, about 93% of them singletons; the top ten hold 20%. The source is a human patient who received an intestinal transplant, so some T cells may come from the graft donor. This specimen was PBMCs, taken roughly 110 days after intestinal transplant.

The CDR3 region is CASGTFPSYEQYF. The CDR3 nucleotides read TGTGCCAGCGGGACTTTTCCGTCCTACGAGCAGTACTTC. V usage is TRBV10-3 and J usage is TRBJ2-7; D is possibly TRBD2 (6 bases). Germline V gene lookup returns CDR1 ENHRY and CDR2 SYGVKD. V lost 10 bases and J lost 1, with 14 bases in between. The CDR3 spans 13 residues.